The clone carrying this T cell receptor (beta chain) occurred once. Its antigen is currently unknown. Sequencing was preceded by expansion of antigen-specific CD4+ T cells with viral peptide pools in the ViraFEST assay. Once cultured for approximately ten days, the cells underwent separation to obtain CD4+ T cells. Subjects were given two BNT162b2 or mRNA-1273 vaccine doses. Testing of the vaccine recipients showed negative nucleocapsid antibodies and no prior SARS-CoV-2 infection. At days 3 and 7, half of the medium was exchanged for IL-2 medium. This entry belongs to a study of vaccination effects on CD4 cells after COVID-19. Study findings and constraints: Infection- and vaccine-induced clones contracted markedly late after vaccination. Few convalescent patients were studied, and early post-infection samples were lacking.

TCRdb keeps only in-frame clones here, not all; method: immunoSEQ multiplex PCR. The sample includes tens of thousands of clones, 80% to 85% of them seen just once. The starting material was CD4+ T cells from PBMCs cultured with HCoV-229E spike peptides, obtained after COVID-19 vaccination. The receptor was isolated from a human donor who received a COVID-19 vaccine.

The CDR3 region has the DNA TGCGCCAGCAGCTTGGGGCAGCGGGGGCCACCTTTTCCTTTTGGGCAGTTCTTC. Translating it yields CASSLGQRGPPFPFGQFF. The chain has TRBV5-1 and TRBJ2-1; 8 bases agree with TRBD2. Looked up from germline, CDR1 is SGHRS and CDR2 is YFSETQ. CDR3 size: 18 residues. V lost 0 bases to trimming and J lost 12 bases; unmatched junction nucleotides: 20.